The rows below give T cell receptor beta chains drawn from one sample of a study of blood T cell repertoires in COVID-19. Data came from immunoSEQ multiplex PCR; TCRdb stores just in-frame clones and leaves some out. The sample lists a few hundred thousand clones, about 87% occurring once. Sequencing was performed on peripheral blood. Receptors originate from a woman aged 70-85 years with active or convalescent COVID-19. CDR3s include the opening cysteine and the closing phenylalanine or tryptophan. Each record gives: V gene, J gene, CDR3 protein.

TRBV29-1,TRBJ1-2,CSGQGAGGYTF
TRBV5-1,TRBJ1-2,CASSSPTGGVEGYTF
TRBV27,TRBJ1-5,CASGTGGVLQPQHF
TRBV7-2,TRBJ2-3,CASSLVAGVTDTQYF
TRBV2,TRBJ2-7,CASQVGGGLYEQYF
TRBV15,TRBJ2-7,CATGSGVYEQYF
TRBV4-1,TRBJ1-2,CASSQEESSQGGYTF
TRBV19,TRBJ2-3,CASSGGAGRTDTQYF
TRBV5-1,TRBJ1-2,CASSLGQASGYTF
TRBV3-1/TRBV3-2,TRBJ2-6,CASSLQQGWANVLTF
TRBV19,TRBJ2-7,CASSKLQGYEQYF
TRBV18,TRBJ2-1,CASSVLTGQDEQFF
TRBV7-9,TRBJ2-5,CASSGPTRGGWETQYF
TRBV3-1/TRBV3-2,TRBJ1-1,CASSLGQGRTEAFF
TRBV29-1,TRBJ1-1,CSVSRGGDDTEAFF
TRBV7-2,TRBJ1-1,CASSREVFNTEAFF
TRBV2,TRBJ1-5,CASSGQGLGNQPQHF
TRBV7-6,TRBJ2-6,CASSLRGSGANVLTF
TRBV13,TRBJ2-7,CASSAGTASGNEQYF
TRBV25-1,TRBJ2-7,CASSEQFEQYF
TRBV10-3,TRBJ2-2,CAISESTMGTGKGSDTGELFF
TRBV11-3,TRBJ2-2,CASSSTGISPGELFF
TRBV27,TRBJ1-6,CASSFYGDRGSYGLNSPLHF
TRBV5-1,TRBJ1-5,CASSLGAGGNQPQHF
TRBV7-2,TRBJ1-5,CASRPTGNNQPQHF
TRBV24-1,TRBJ1-2,CATSAGGDGYTF
TRBV5-1,TRBJ1-2,CASSSSSNYGYTF
TRBV7-9,TRBJ2-2,CASSLPLTGELFF
TRBV25-1,TRBJ2-2,CASATDGLGGELFF
TRBV24-1,TRBJ2-1,CATSDRGTGGINEQFF
TRBV7-2,TRBJ1-4,CASSAYRGPNEKLFF
TRBV10-1,TRBJ1-1,CASSGQSNTEAFF
TRBV18,TRBJ1-4,CASSRQGAGEKLFF
TRBV18,TRBJ1-5,CASSPRRTGTGDHQPQHF
TRBV19,TRBJ1-2,CASGMDTSNYGYTF
TRBV9,TRBJ2-5,CASSVDLETQYF
TRBV7-9,TRBJ1-1,CASSSSLNTEAFF
TRBV6-2/TRBV6-3,TRBJ1-2,CASSYVGGKDNYGYTF
TRBV7-2,TRBJ2-1,CASSLDYFSSNEQFF
TRBV7-2,TRBJ1-1,CASSLDRGRTEAFF
TRBV2,TRBJ1-5,CASRREGNQPQHF
TRBV4-2,TRBJ1-1,CASSQGGSSIDFTEAFF
TRBV9,TRBJ1-5,CASSPSGRSNQPQHF
TRBV5-6,TRBJ2-7,CASRQTGGGEQYF
TRBV6-2/TRBV6-3,TRBJ1-2,CASSAGGPLGGYTF
TRBV6-6,TRBJ1-3,CASSYPGGDLTIYF
TRBV19,TRBJ1-4,CASRGTRGHEKLFF
TRBV7-2,TRBJ1-1,CASSLQTFEAFF
TRBV19,TRBJ1-1,CASSKTGAMNTEAFF
TRBV5-1,TRBJ1-1,CASSSDRATEAFF
TRBV19,TRBJ1-1,CASSIKFSGVPEAFF
TRBV18,TRBJ2-5,CASSPSGTGRETQYF
TRBV4-2,TRBJ2-3,CASSRALRDTQYF
TRBV5-8,TRBJ1-2,CASTYEPGYGYTF
TRBV18,TRBJ2-2,CASSPISGGPNTGELFF
TRBV18,TRBJ1-1,CASSPAGSRSREAEAFF
TRBV28,TRBJ1-3,CASSSPGERAGNTIYF
TRBV7-8,TRBJ2-7,CASSLADSSYEQYF